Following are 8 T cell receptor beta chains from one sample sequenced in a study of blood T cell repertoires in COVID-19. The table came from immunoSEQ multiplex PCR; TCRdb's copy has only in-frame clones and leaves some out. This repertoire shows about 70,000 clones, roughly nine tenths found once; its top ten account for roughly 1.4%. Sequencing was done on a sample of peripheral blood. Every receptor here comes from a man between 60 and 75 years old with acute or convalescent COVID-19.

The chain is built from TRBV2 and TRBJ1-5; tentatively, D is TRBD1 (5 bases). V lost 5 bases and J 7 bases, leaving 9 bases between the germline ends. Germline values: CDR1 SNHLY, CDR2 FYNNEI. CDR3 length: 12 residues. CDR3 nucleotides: TGTGCCAGCAGTATGGGGCGGCAGCCCCAGCATTTT. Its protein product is CASSMGRQPQHF.

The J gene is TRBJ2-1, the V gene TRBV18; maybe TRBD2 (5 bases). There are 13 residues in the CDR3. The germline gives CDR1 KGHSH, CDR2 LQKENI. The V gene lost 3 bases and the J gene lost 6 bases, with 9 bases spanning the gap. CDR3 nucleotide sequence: TGTGCCAGCTCACCCGGGGATAGCAATGAGCAGTTCTTC. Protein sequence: CASSPGDSNEQFF.

The DNA for the CDR3 is TGTGCCAGCAGTGTCGAGGGGGCAGGCTACACCTTC. As protein: CASSVEGAGYTF. The rearrangement joins TRBV12-3 or TRBV12-4 to TRBJ1-2; 7 bases agree with TRBD1. This CDR3 contains 12 residues. V lost 5 bases, J lost 8 bases, and 5 bases stayed unmatched.

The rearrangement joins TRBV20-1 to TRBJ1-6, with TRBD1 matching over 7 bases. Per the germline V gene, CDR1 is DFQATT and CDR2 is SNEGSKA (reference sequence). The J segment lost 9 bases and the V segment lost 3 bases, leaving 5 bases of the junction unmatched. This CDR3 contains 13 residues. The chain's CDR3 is CSASDREVSPLHF. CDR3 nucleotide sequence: TGCAGTGCTAGTGACAGGGAGGTTTCACCCCTCCACTTT.

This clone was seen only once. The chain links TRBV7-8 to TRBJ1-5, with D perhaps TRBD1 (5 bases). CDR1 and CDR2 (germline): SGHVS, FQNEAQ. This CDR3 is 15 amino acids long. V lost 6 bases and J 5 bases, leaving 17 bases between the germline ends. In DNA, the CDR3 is TGTGCCAGCAGGCAAGGGGCAGGGTCCGATCAGCCCCAGCATTTT. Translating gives CASRQGAGSDQPQHF.

The CDR3 region is CASSEYGQGSYGYTF. CDR3 DNA: TGTGCCAGCAGTGAATATGGACAGGGGTCGTATGGCTACACCTTC. This rearrangement joins TRBV6-1 to TRBJ1-2, with TRBD1 matching over 9 bases. The J segment lost 5 bases and the V segment lost 2 bases, leaving 6 bases of the junction unmatched. The CDR3 runs 15 residues. Germline loops: CDR1 MNHNS, CDR2 SASEGT.

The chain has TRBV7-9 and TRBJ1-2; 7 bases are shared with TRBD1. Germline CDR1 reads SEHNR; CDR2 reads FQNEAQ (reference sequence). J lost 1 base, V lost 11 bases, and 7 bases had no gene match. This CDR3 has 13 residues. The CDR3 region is CAGGDSDNYGYTF. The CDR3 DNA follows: TGTGCCGGTGGGGACAGCGATAACTATGGCTACACCTTC.

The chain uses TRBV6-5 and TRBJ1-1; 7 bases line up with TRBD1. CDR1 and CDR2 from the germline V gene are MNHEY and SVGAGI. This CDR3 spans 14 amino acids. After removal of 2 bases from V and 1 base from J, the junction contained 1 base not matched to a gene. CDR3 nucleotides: TGTGCCAGCAGTTACGGGACAGAGAACACTGAAGCTTTCTTT. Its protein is CASSYGTENTEAFF.